This TCR beta chain came from a study of T-cell reconstitution after alpha-beta-depleted transplantation in children. Study-level findings and limits: Several patients had high TCRbeta diversity at day 60; it came from surviving recipient T cells and thymic progenitors. At the one-year point after transplant, T-cell counts and TCRbeta diversity were found to come mostly from T cells that had been newly produced. The origin of alpha-beta T cells about two months after transplant was reportedly several hundred expanded graft clones.

The germline V gene encodes CDR1 MNHNS and CDR2 SASEGT. The CDR3 is 14 amino acids. The ends were cut back, 8 bases at V and 0 bases at J, with 8 bases in the middle. A library of TCRbeta sequences, prepared with unique molecular identifiers, was generated. TCRdb passed the PCR reads through MiXCR, listing each CDR3 protein once. Among 400,000 to 550,000 distinct CDR3 sequences listed, 8% to 11% were seen once. This clonotype appeared many times. What it recognizes is unknown. The source is a child aged 2-15 years with inherited bone marrow failure, due to receive a stem cell transplant. The material was PBMCs, obtained before TCRalphabeta/CD19-depleted stem cell transplant. The genes are TRBV6-1 and TRBJ2-6; D unclear. In DNA, the CDR3 is TGTGCCAGCCTGGGGTCCTCTGGGGCCAACGTCCTGACTTTC. Translation: CASLGSSGANVLTF.